This TCR beta chain was found in a study of T cell responses to AZD1222 COVID-19 vaccine. Whole-study findings and limits: With two AZD1222 doses given, Spike-specific TCR breadth and depth both rose. Unmutated regions of variants are reportedly targeted by nearly half of spike-specific TCRs.

Generated by immunoSEQ multiplex PCR, the TCRdb table keeps only in-frame clones and is missing some. The table has tens of thousands of clones, approximately 80% seen once. Germline V lookup: CDR1 LNHDA, CDR2 SQIVND (reference sequence). This CDR3 is 13 amino acids long. Deletions cut 7 bases from V and 3 bases from J, with 12 bases between. Turning to this clone: Its matching antigen is unknown.

The chain links TRBV19 to TRBJ1-1; D gene unclear. This sample comprised peripheral blood, obtained on day 0 of MenACWY control vaccination. The source is an adult in good health. CDR3 DNA sequence: TGTGCCAGTACCATTGCAACTCACACTGAAGCTTTCTTT. This sequence encodes CASTIATHTEAFF. Supplemented by reference TRBV19 and TRBJ1-1, the full variable domain reads DGGITQSPKYLFRKEGQNVTLSCEQNLNHDAMYWYRQDPGQGLRLIYYSQIVNDFQKGDIAEGYSVSREKKESFPLTVTSAQKNPTAFYLCASTIATHTEAFFGQGTRLTVV.